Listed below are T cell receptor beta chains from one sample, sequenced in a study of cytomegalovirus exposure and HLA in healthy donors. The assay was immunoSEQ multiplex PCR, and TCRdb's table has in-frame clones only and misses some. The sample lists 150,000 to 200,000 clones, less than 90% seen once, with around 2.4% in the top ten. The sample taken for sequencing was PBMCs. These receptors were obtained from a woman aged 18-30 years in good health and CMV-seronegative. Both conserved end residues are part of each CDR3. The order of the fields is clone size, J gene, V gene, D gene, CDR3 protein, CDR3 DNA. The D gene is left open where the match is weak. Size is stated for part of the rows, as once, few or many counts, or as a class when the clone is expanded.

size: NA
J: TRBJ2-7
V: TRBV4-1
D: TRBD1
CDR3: CASSQGWTGINSYEQYF
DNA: TGCGCCAGCAGCCAGGGGTGGACAGGAATTAATTCCTACGAGCAGTACTTC

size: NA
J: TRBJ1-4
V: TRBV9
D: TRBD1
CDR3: CASSVGLRGPTNEKLFF
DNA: TGTGCCAGCAGCGTAGGCCTTAGGGGGCCGACTAATGAAAAACTGTTTTTT

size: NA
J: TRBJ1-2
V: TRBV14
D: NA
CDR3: CASSLPGPSNYGYTF
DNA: TGTGCCAGCAGCCTCCCTGGCCCCTCTAACTATGGCTACACCTTC

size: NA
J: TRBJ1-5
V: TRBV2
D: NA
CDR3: CASSEGGYSNQPQHF
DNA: TGTGCCAGCAGTGAAGGAGGCTATAGCAATCAGCCCCAGCATTTT

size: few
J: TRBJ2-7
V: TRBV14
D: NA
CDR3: CASSQLLPGQKYEQYF
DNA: TGTGCCAGCAGCCAGTTATTACCGGGACAAAAATACGAGCAGTACTTC

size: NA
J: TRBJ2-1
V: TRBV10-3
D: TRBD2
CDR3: CAISGPGTSGRSYYNEQFF
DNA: TGTGCCATCAGTGGGCCCGGGACTAGCGGGAGGTCTTACTACAATGAGCAGTTCTTC

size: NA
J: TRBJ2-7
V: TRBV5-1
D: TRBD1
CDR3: CASSLVGTGKSYEQYF
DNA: TGCGCCAGCAGCTTAGTTGGGACAGGGAAATCCTACGAGCAGTACTTC

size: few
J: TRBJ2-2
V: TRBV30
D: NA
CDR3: CAWSVGRFTGELFF
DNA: TGTGCCTGGAGTGTGGGCAGGTTCACCGGGGAGCTGTTTTTT

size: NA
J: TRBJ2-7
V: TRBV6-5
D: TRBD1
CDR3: CASGTGGEQYF
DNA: TGTGCCAGCGGGACAGGGGGAGAGCAGTACTTC

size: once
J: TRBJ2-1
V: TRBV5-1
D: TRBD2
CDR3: CASSFSGGSGGSSSYNEQFF
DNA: TGCGCCAGCAGCTTCTCGGGAGGTAGCGGGGGATCGAGCTCCTACAATGAGCAGTTCTTC

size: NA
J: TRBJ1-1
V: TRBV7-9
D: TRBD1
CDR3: CASRGDRVRMVTEAFF
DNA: TGTGCCAGCAGGGGGGACAGGGTGAGGATGGTCACTGAAGCTTTCTTT

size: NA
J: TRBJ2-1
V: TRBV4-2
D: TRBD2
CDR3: CASSQQTSGGSLRAYNEQFF
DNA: TGTGCCAGCAGCCAACAGACTAGCGGGGGGTCCCTTAGGGCCTACAATGAGCAGTTCTTC

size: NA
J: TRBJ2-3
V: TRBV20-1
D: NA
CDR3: CSALQGDTQYF
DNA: TGCAGTGCTCTTCAGGGAGATACGCAGTATTTT

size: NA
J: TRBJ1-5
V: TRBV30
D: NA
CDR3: CAWSPDLHQPQHF
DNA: TGTGCCTGGAGTCCAGACTTACATCAGCCCCAGCATTTT

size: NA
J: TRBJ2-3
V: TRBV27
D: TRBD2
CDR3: CASSFLAGVTDTQYF
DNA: TGTGCCAGCAGTTTCCTAGCGGGAGTCACAGATACGCAGTATTTT

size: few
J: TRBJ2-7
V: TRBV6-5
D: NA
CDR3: CASSKDSTYEQYF
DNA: TGTGCCAGCAGCAAGGACTCTACCTACGAGCAGTACTTC

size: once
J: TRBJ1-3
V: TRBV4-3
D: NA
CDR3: CASSQEGGVGNTIYF
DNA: TGCGCCAGCAGCCAAGAGGGGGGGGTTGGAAACACCATATATTTT

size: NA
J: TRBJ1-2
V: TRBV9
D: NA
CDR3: CASSPRVGDGYTF
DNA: TGTGCCAGCAGCCCGAGGGTTGGGGATGGCTACACCTTC

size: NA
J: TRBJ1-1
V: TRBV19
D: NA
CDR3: CASSIQSNSPEAFF
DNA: TGTGCCAGTAGTATTCAGAGTAACAGCCCTGAAGCTTTCTTT

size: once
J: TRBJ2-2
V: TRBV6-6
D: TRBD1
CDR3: CASSPRDRNPVGELFF
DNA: TGTGCCAGCAGTCCGAGGGACAGGAACCCCGTCGGGGAGCTGTTTTTT

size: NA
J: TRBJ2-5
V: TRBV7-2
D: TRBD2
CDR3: CASSLGGTTQETQYF
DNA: TGTGCCAGCAGCTTAGGGGGGACTACCCAAGAGACCCAGTACTTC

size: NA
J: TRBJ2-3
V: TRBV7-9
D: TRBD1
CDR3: CASSRDSSTDTQYF
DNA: TGTGCCAGCAGTCGGGACAGTAGCACAGATACGCAGTATTTT

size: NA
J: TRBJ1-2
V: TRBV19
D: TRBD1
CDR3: CATNVRGTAYPRRSFDGYTF
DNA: TGTGCCACTAACGTCCGGGGGACAGCCTATCCACGTCGCTCTTTTGATGGCTACACCTTC

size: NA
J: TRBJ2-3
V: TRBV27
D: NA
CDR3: CASSSHPRSPDTQYF
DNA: TGTGCCAGCAGTTCCCACCCACGGAGCCCAGATACGCAGTATTTT

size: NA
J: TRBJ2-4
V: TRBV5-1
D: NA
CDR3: CASTQSVGGRENIQYF
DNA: TGCGCCAGCACCCAATCGGTGGGGGGGCGAGAAAACATTCAGTACTTC

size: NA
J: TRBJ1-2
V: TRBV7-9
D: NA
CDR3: CASSERGRVEGYTF
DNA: TGTGCCAGCAGTGAACGGGGGAGGGTTGAGGGCTACACCTTC

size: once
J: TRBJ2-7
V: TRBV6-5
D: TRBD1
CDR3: CASSYSTGQGEQYF
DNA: TGTGCCAGCAGTTACTCGACGGGACAGGGCGAGCAGTACTTC

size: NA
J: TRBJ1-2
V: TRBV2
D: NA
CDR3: CASSALAGGDGYTF
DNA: TGTGCCAGCAGCGCCCTCGCGGGGGGGGACGGCTACACCTTC

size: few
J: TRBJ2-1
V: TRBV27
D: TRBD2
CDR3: CASSSTSGSYNEQFF
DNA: TGTGCCAGCAGTTCGACTAGCGGGAGCTACAATGAGCAGTTCTTC

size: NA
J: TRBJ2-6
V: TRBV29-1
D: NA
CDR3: CSVAPGGVSGANVLTF
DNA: TGCAGCGTTGCTCCTGGAGGGGTCTCTGGGGCCAACGTCCTGACTTTC

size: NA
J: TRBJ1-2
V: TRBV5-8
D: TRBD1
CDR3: CASSPGQGKGYGYTF
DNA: TGTGCCAGCAGCCCGGGACAGGGGAAAGGATATGGCTACACCTTC

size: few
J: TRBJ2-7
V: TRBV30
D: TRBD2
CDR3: CAWSVRDYFYEQYF
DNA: TGTGCCTGGAGTGTAAGGGACTACTTTTACGAGCAGTACTTC

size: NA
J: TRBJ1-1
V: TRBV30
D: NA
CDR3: CAWSVGGLGGAFF
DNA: TGTGCCTGGAGTGTAGGGGGTTTGGGTGGAGCTTTCTTT

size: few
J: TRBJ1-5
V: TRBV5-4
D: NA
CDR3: CASSLGRDQPQHF
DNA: TGTGCCAGCAGCTTGGGCCGGGATCAGCCCCAGCATTTT

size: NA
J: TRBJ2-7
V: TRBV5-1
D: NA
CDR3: CASSLGTGAYEQYF
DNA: TGCGCCAGCAGCTTGGGGACGGGAGCGTACGAGCAGTACTTC

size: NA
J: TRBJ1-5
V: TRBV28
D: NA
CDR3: CASRHDRYSNQPQHF
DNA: TGTGCCAGCAGGCATGACAGGTATAGCAATCAGCCCCAGCATTTT

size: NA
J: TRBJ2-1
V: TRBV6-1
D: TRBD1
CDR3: CASSEEDRTYLLRGNEQFF
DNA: TGTGCCAGCAGTGAAGAGGACAGGACCTACCTACTGAGGGGCAATGAGCAGTTCTTC

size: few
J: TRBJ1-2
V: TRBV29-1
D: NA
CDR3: CSVGAGTLTPSGYTF
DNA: TGCAGCGTAGGCGCCGGGACACTCACCCCGAGTGGCTACACCTTC

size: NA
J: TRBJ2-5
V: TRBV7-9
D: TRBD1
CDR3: CASSLGPGQRQETQYF
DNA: TGTGCCAGCAGCTTAGGACCGGGACAGCGCCAAGAGACCCAGTACTTC

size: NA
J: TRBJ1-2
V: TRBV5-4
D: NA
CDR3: CASSLSAGLISGYTF
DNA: TGTGCCAGCAGCTTGTCGGCAGGCTTGATCTCTGGCTACACCTTC

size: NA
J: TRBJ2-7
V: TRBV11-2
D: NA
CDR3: CASSPVGGAGEQYF
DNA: TGTGCCAGCAGCCCCGTAGGGGGGGCGGGAGAGCAGTACTTC

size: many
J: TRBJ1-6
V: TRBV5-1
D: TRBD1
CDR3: CASSLSGQINSPLHF
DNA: TGCGCCAGCAGCTTGTCGGGACAGATTAATTCACCCCTCCACTTT

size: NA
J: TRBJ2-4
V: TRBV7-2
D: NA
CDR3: CASSLPVPSGKNIQYF
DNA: TGTGCCAGCAGCTTACCGGTTCCCTCGGGCAAAAACATTCAGTACTTC

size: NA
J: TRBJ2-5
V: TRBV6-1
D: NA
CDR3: CASSGTVQETQYF
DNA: TGTGCCAGCAGTGGGACAGTCCAAGAGACCCAGTACTTC

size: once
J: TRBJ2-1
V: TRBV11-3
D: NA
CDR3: CASSPGSAYNEQFF
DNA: TGTGCCAGCAGCCCAGGGTCGGCCTACAATGAGCAGTTCTTC

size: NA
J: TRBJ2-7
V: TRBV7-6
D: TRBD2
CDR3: CASSPYGGGAHEQYF
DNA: TGTGCCAGCAGCCCCTATGGCGGGGGGGCCCACGAGCAGTACTTC

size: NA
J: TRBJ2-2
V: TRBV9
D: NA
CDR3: CASSFRHSGDTGELFF
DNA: TGTGCCAGCAGCTTCCGACACTCGGGGGACACCGGGGAGCTGTTTTTT

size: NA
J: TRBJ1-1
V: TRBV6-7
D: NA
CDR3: CASSYLTPGEAFF
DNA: TGTGCCAGCAGTTACCTAACACCAGGGGAAGCTTTCTTT

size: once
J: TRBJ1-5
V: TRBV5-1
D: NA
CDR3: CASSLYEGGNQPQHF
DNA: TGCGCCAGCAGCTTGTACGAGGGCGGCAATCAGCCCCAGCATTTT

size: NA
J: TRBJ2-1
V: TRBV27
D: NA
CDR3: CASSLSIQAAVNEQFF
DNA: TGTGCCAGCAGTTTATCGATTCAAGCGGCGGTCAATGAGCAGTTCTTC

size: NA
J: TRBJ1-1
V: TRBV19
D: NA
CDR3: CASSRERVNTEAFF
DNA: TGTGCCAGTAGTCGGGAAAGGGTGAACACTGAAGCTTTCTTT

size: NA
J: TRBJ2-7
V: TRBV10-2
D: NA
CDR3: CASSGGQTLIYEQYF
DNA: TGCGCCAGCAGTGGGGGACAAACTCTTATCTACGAGCAGTACTTC

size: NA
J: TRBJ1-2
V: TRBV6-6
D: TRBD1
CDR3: CASSSPGQLNYGYTF
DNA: TGTGCCAGCAGTTCTCCGGGACAGCTTAACTATGGCTACACCTTC

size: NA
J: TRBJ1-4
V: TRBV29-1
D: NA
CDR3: CSVVNREKLFF
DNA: TGCAGCGTTGTCAACAGGGAAAAACTGTTTTTT

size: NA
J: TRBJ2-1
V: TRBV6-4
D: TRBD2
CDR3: CASSVAGGGNEQFF
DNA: TGTGCCAGCAGTGTAGCGGGAGGCGGGAATGAGCAGTTCTTC

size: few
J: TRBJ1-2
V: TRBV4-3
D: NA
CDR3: CASSQVSSSYGYTF
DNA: TGCGCCAGCAGCCAAGTATCGAGTAGTTATGGCTACACCTTC